Below, 10 T cell receptor beta chains from the same sample are listed, as sequenced in a study of blood T cell repertoires in COVID-19. Assay: immunoSEQ multiplex PCR; the TCRdb copy retains only in-frame clones and omits some. Of 140,000 to 150,000 clones listed, more than 60% are singletons. What was sequenced was peripheral blood. Every receptor here comes from a woman aged 55-75 years with acute or convalescent COVID-19.

This chain joins TRBV2 and TRBJ1-2, with D tentatively TRBD1 (6 bases). V gave up 3 bases and J gave up 9 bases, with 14 bases separating them. In germline, CDR1 is SNHLY, CDR2 FYNNEI. The CDR3 consists of 13 residues. The CDR3 reads CASSDQGIYSYTF. The CDR3 DNA reads as TGTGCCAGCAGTGACCAGGGGATATATAGCTACACCTTC.

This clone was picked up one time. This chain connects TRBV19 to TRBJ2-5; TRBD2 is a possible D gene (5 bases). Between the trimmed V and J ends, which lost 3 bases and 0 bases, there was a span of 8 bases. The CDR3 extends over 14 amino acids. From germline, CDR1 is LNHDA and CDR2 SQIVND (reference sequence). CDR3 sequence (DNA): TGTGCCAGTAGTATGAGAGGGTACCAAGAGACCCAGTACTTC. Protein: CASSMRGYQETQYF.

The sample holds a few counts of this clone. The DNA is left out, because the CDR3 cannot be placed on it with certainty; the CDR3 is given as TCRdb lists it. The chain carries TRBV28 and TRBJ2-7; the table names TRBD2, a call not compared with the DNA. The CDR3 is 14 residues long, counting both termini. CDR1 is MDHEN, CDR2 SYDVKM, per germline. The CDR3 is CASSFGAGSYEQYF.

The rearrangement uses TRBV11-2 and TRBJ2-7, with 11 nucleotides matching TRBD2. The CDR3 consists of 15 residues. V lost 5 bases to trimming and J lost 2 bases; unmatched junction nucleotides: 5. From germline, CDR1 is SGHAT and CDR2 FQNNGV. The CDR3 DNA follows: TGTGCCAGCAGCCAGGGACTAGCGGTAACCTACGAGCAGTACTTC. Protein sequence: CASSQGLAVTYEQYF.

The V call is TRBV28, the J call TRBJ2-7; perhaps TRBD2 as D (5 bases). The CDR3 runs 11 residues. V was clipped by 10 bases and J by 5 bases, with 12 bases between them. Germline V CDR1 and CDR2: MDHEN, SYDVKM. CDR3 loop: CATERGNEQYF. For the CDR3, the DNA is TGTGCCACCGAACGGGGTAACGAGCAGTACTTC. Using reference TRBV28 and TRBJ2-7 for the parts outside the CDR3, the full variable domain is DVKVTQSSRYLVKRTGEKVFLECVQDMDHENMFWYRQDPGLGLRLIYFSYDVKMKEKGDIPEGYSVSREKKERFSLILESASTNQTSMYLCATERGNEQYFGPGTRLTVT.

In its sample, this clone was seen once. J is TRBJ1-2 and V is TRBV7-3; D gene ambiguous. Germline values: CDR1 SGHTA, CDR2 FQGTGA. V lost 5 bases, J lost 3 bases, and 13 bases lay in between. This CDR3 spans 14 amino acids. The CDR3 DNA reads as TGTGCCAGCAGCCCTGGTCGAGGAGACTATGGCTACACCTTC. Amino acids: CASSPGRGDYGYTF.

The rearrangement links TRBV5-6 to TRBJ2-7; the match to TRBD2 covers 7 bases. Germline loops: CDR1 SGHDT, CDR2 YYEEEE. This CDR3 region has 16 residues. V shed 0 bases and J 2 bases; nucleotides not matched to a gene: 8. The CDR3 spells CASSLVGGSPPYEQYF. The CDR3 DNA follows: TGTGCCAGCAGCTTGGTCGGCGGGAGTCCTCCCTACGAGCAGTACTTC.

The V call is TRBV11-2, the J call TRBJ1-1; possible D gene TRBD1, 6 bases. Looked up from germline, CDR1 is SGHAT and CDR2 is FQNNGV. The CDR3 has 15 residues. The ends were cut back, 4 bases at V and 1 base at J, with 13 bases in the middle. CDR3 residues: CASSSTGTGNTEAFF. CDR3 sequence (DNA): TGTGCCAGCAGCTCTACAGGGACGGGGAACACTGAAGCTTTCTTT. The full variable domain, with the rest looked up from reference TRBV11-2 and TRBJ1-1, is EAGVAQSPRYKIIEKRQSVAFWCNPISGHATLYWYQQILGQGPKLLIQFQNNGVVDDSQLPKDRFSAERLKGVDSTLKIQPAKLEDSAVYLCASSSTGTGNTEAFFGQGTRLTVV.

This rearrangement joins TRBV6-5 to TRBJ1-5, with 7 bases fitting TRBD1. The V segment lost 5 bases and the J segment 1 base; nucleotides outside the gene matches: 5. This CDR3 region has 15 residues. Germline values: CDR1 MNHEY, CDR2 SVGAGI. CDR3 protein: CASSIQGNSNQPQHF. The DNA for the CDR3 is TGTGCCAGCAGTATACAGGGGAACAGCAATCAGCCCCAGCATTTT.

The chain employs TRBV15 and TRBJ1-5; no clear D gene. The germline V gene encodes CDR1 LNHNV and CDR2 YYDKDF (reference sequence). V lost 10 bases and J lost 7, with 23 bases in between. This CDR3 contains 15 residues. The CDR3 nucleotides read TGTGCCATCTCCCGAGAGGTGTCTAGTCCCCAGCCCCAGCATTTT. This gives the protein CAISREVSSPQPQHF.